This is a list of T cell receptor beta chains from one sample in a study of cytomegalovirus exposure and HLA in healthy donors. Assay used: immunoSEQ multiplex PCR; TCRdb lists only in-frame clones, some missing. Of approximately 65,000 clones in the sample, around 90% were seen once. Sequenced: PBMCs. Receptors originate from a man aged 18 to 30 in good health and CMV-seronegative. Both conserved end residues are part of each CDR3. The D gene is left open where the match is weak. Only some rows state a clone size, as once, few, many or a class for expanded clones.

d_gene,j_gene,v_gene,abundance,CDR3aa,CDR3nt
-,TRBJ2-7,TRBV4-2,-,CASSQDLAYEQYF,TGTGCCAGCAGCCAAGATCTAGCTTACGAGCAGTACTTC
TRBD2,TRBJ2-1,TRBV28,-,CASSSRSTGWLAGGLGNEQFF,TGTGCCAGCAGTTCCCGATCGACAGGGTGGCTAGCGGGAGGTCTGGGCAATGAGCAGTTCTTC
TRBD2,TRBJ2-7,TRBV6-5,few,CASSSRLAAYEQYF,TGTGCCAGCAGTTCCCGACTAGCGGCCTACGAGCAGTACTTC
-,TRBJ2-3,TRBV9,-,CASSVASLNTDTQYF,TGTGCCAGCAGCGTTGCCAGTTTAAACACAGATACGCAGTATTTT
-,TRBJ1-3,TRBV7-9,-,CAASRDIRNTIYF,TGTGCTGCTTCCCGGGACATTAGAAACACCATATATTTT
TRBD1,TRBJ1-1,TRBV7-2,-,CASSSRQGDEAFF,TGTGCCAGCAGCTCTCGACAGGGCGATGAAGCTTTCTTT
-,TRBJ2-7,TRBV30,-,CAWRGGVGYEQYF,TGTGCCTGGAGAGGGGGAGTGGGCTACGAGCAGTACTTC
-,TRBJ2-7,TRBV28,-,CASRSGPGLEQYF,TGTGCCAGCCGTTCAGGGCCCGGATTAGAGCAGTACTTC
TRBD1,TRBJ1-5,TRBV28,few,CASRTGGFRNQPQHF,TGTGCCAGCAGGACAGGGGGCTTTCGCAATCAGCCCCAGCATTTT
-,TRBJ1-3,TRBV28,-,CASSFGGGGGNTIYF,TGTGCCAGCAGTTTTGGGGGAGGCGGTGGAAACACCATATATTTT
-,TRBJ2-7,TRBV28,-,CASTQGGNKLYEQYF,TGTGCCAGTACCCAGGGGGGAAACAAACTCTACGAGCAGTACTTC
-,TRBJ1-5,TRBV7-9,-,CASSQAGAHRYSNQPQHF,TGTGCCAGCAGTCAGGCGGGGGCCCACCGATATAGCAATCAGCCCCAGCATTTT
TRBD1,TRBJ2-5,TRBV13,-,CASSPQDRITQETQYF,TGTGCCAGCAGCCCCCAGGACAGGATCACACAAGAGACCCAGTACTTC
-,TRBJ1-1,TRBV7-9,once,CASSLAQGFTAEAFF,TGTGCCAGCAGCTTAGCGCAGGGTTTTACCGCCGAAGCTTTCTTT
-,TRBJ1-5,TRBV28,-,CASSYGSQPQHF,TGTGCCAGCAGTTATGGGAGTCAGCCCCAGCATTTT
-,TRBJ1-1,TRBV5-1,-,CASSLGTDNEAFF,TGCGCCAGCAGCTTGGGGACAGACAATGAAGCTTTCTTT
-,TRBJ1-4,TRBV7-9,-,CASSLTPLTNEKLFF,TGTGCCAGCAGCCTAACCCCTTTAACTAATGAAAAACTGTTTTTT
-,TRBJ2-5,TRBV15,-,CATRRQGKETQYF,TGTGCCACCAGGCGTCAGGGGAAAGAGACCCAGTACTTC
-,TRBJ2-2,TRBV25-1,-,CASSAQEGGELFF,TGTGCCAGCAGTGCGCAAGAGGGCGGGGAGCTGTTTTTT
-,TRBJ2-1,TRBV13,-,CASSLFEGLVNEQFF,TGTGCCAGCAGCTTATTTGAGGGTTTGGTCAATGAGCAGTTCTTC
TRBD1,TRBJ2-2,TRBV5-1,-,CASSSGDRWNTGELFF,TGCGCCAGCAGCTCAGGGGACAGGTGGAACACCGGGGAGCTGTTTTTT
TRBD2,TRBJ2-7,TRBV7-2,-,CASSVAGPSSYEQYF,TGTGCCAGCAGCGTAGCGGGCCCGAGCTCCTACGAGCAGTACTTC
-,TRBJ1-4,TRBV9,-,CASSAGGVGGEKLFF,TGTGCCAGCAGCGCAGGTGGGGTTGGGGGCGAAAAACTGTTTTTT
-,TRBJ1-2,TRBV14,-,CASSPSLVVYGYTF,TGTGCCAGCAGTCCTTCCCTCGTAGTTTATGGCTACACCTTC
-,TRBJ1-5,TRBV2,-,CASGSHNQGNQPQHF,TGTGCCAGCGGGTCCCACAATCAGGGCAATCAGCCCCAGCATTTT
-,TRBJ1-1,TRBV7-2,-,CASSRYRVGEAFF,TGTGCCAGCAGCCGGTACAGGGTCGGTGAAGCTTTCTTT
-,TRBJ2-1,TRBV28,-,CASSLGYRVNEQFF,TGTGCCAGCAGTTTAGGTTACAGGGTCAATGAGCAGTTCTTC
-,TRBJ1-2,TRBV2,-,CASMTDLNYGYTF,TGTGCCAGCATGACCGACTTGAACTATGGCTACACCTTC
-,TRBJ2-4,TRBV27,-,CASSPSTQQISLNIQYF,TGTGCCAGCAGTCCCTCCACACAGCAAATAAGCCTGAACATTCAGTACTTC
TRBD2,TRBJ2-2,TRBV5-1,-,CASRGARSSGPTGELFF,TGCGCCAGTAGGGGTGCGAGGTCTAGCGGGCCCACCGGGGAGCTGTTTTTT
TRBD2,TRBJ2-1,TRBV11-2,-,CASSLRGGSGFFNEQFF,TGTGCCAGCAGCTTACGGGGGGGGAGTGGATTTTTCAATGAGCAGTTCTTC
TRBD2,TRBJ2-1,TRBV27,-,CASSTGLAGLGYNEQFF,TGTGCCAGCAGCACGGGACTAGCGGGATTAGGATACAATGAGCAGTTCTTC
-,TRBJ2-5,TRBV27,-,CASSYRVQETQYF,TGTGCCAGCAGTTACAGGGTCCAAGAGACCCAGTACTTC
-,TRBJ2-7,TRBV5-1,-,CASSSYPASDSSGSYEQYF,TGCGCCAGCAGCTCGTATCCAGCGTCCGACTCCTCGGGCTCCTACGAGCAGTACTTC
TRBD1,TRBJ2-7,TRBV28,-,CASSHGTGWEQYF,TGTGCCAGCAGTCATGGGACAGGGTGGGAGCAGTACTTC
TRBD1,TRBJ2-7,TRBV7-2,-,CASSLGQDRYEQYF,TGTGCCAGCAGCTTAGGACAGGACAGGTACGAGCAGTACTTC
TRBD1,TRBJ2-2,TRBV27,-,CASRTGASNTGELFF,TGTGCCAGCAGAACAGGGGCCTCGAACACCGGGGAGCTGTTTTTT
-,TRBJ1-2,TRBV6-5,-,CASSEQGYGYTF,TGTGCCAGCAGTGAACAGGGCTATGGCTACACCTTC
TRBD2,TRBJ2-1,TRBV7-2,-,CASSDLGGSSYNEQFF,TGTGCCAGCAGTGACCTCGGGGGGAGCTCCTACAATGAGCAGTTCTTC
TRBD1,TRBJ1-4,TRBV6-5,-,CASRTGTGNEKLFF,TGTGCCAGCAGGACCGGGACAGGAAATGAAAAACTGTTTTTT
TRBD2,TRBJ2-2,TRBV6-4,-,CASGAGVDTGELFF,TGTGCCAGTGGAGCGGGAGTTGACACCGGGGAGCTGTTTTTT
-,TRBJ1-1,TRBV20-1,-,CSASSSLEAFF,TGCAGTGCTAGTAGCAGCCTTGAAGCTTTCTTT
TRBD2,TRBJ2-1,TRBV27,-,CASSRTSGRGSYNEQFF,TGTGCCAGCAGTCGGACTAGCGGGAGGGGGTCCTACAATGAGCAGTTCTTC
-,TRBJ2-1,TRBV30,-,CAWSVTGNNEQFF,TGTGCCTGGAGTGTAACAGGCAACAATGAGCAGTTCTTC
-,TRBJ1-2,TRBV4-3,once,CASSQEASPNYGYTF,TGCGCCAGCAGCCAGGAGGCAAGCCCTAACTATGGCTACACCTTC
-,TRBJ2-7,TRBV30,-,CAWTSSSSYEQYF,TGTGCCTGGACTAGCAGTAGCTCCTACGAGCAGTACTTC
-,TRBJ2-7,TRBV6-1,-,CAATLTGGHSYEQYF,TGTGCAGCAACTTTGACAGGCGGGCACTCCTACGAGCAGTACTTC
TRBD1,TRBJ1-4,TRBV2,-,CASTSDRVPSTNEKLFF,TGTGCCAGCACATCTGACAGGGTCCCCTCAACTAATGAAAAACTGTTTTTT
TRBD1,TRBJ1-1,TRBV14,-,CASSPENRGTEAFF,TGTGCCAGCAGCCCGGAGAACAGGGGGACTGAAGCTTTCTTT
TRBD2,TRBJ2-5,TRBV7-9,-,CASSFTSGRAIGETQYF,TGTGCCAGCAGCTTTACTAGCGGGAGGGCCATAGGGGAGACCCAGTACTTC
TRBD1,TRBJ1-5,TRBV5-4,few,CASSLVPDRGPYSNQPQHF,TGTGCCAGCAGCTTGGTCCCGGACAGGGGGCCCTATAGCAATCAGCCCCAGCATTTT
TRBD2,TRBJ2-1,TRBV5-1,-,CASSFSPSGNNEQFF,TGCGCCAGCAGCTTTAGCCCTAGCGGAAACAATGAGCAGTTCTTC
-,TRBJ2-7,TRBV7-9,few,CASSSRGLTYEQYF,TGTGCCAGCAGCTCGAGGGGACTCACCTACGAGCAGTACTTC
-,TRBJ2-5,TRBV4-3,-,CASSQETVLQETQYF,TGCGCCAGCAGCCAAGAAACAGTTCTGCAAGAGACCCAGTACTTC
TRBD2,TRBJ2-3,TRBV9,-,CASKVGGPMDTQYF,TGTGCCAGCAAAGTGGGAGGGCCTATGGATACGCAGTATTTT
TRBD2,TRBJ2-1,TRBV4-2,-,CASSQAGGRVDEQFF,TGTGCCAGCAGCCAAGCGGGAGGGCGGGTGGATGAGCAGTTCTTC
TRBD2,TRBJ2-3,TRBV5-1,-,CASSLELAATDTQYF,TGCGCCAGCAGCTTGGAACTAGCGGCCACAGATACGCAGTATTTT
-,TRBJ2-3,TRBV4-1,-,CASSQEVQLGTDTQYF,TGCGCCAGCAGCCAAGAAGTACAGTTGGGCACAGATACGCAGTATTTT
-,TRBJ2-7,TRBV11-2,-,CASSLVPGTWQGQYF,TGTGCCAGCAGCTTAGTACCAGGTACGTGGCAGGGGCAGTACTTC
TRBD2,TRBJ2-1,TRBV7-2,-,CASSLLSGRAYNEQFF,TGTGCCAGCAGCTTATTGAGCGGGAGGGCCTACAATGAGCAGTTCTTC